One and the same sample provided the 2 T cell receptor beta chains below, sequenced in a study of shared clonotypes between healthy human individuals. Libraries were prepared by immunoSEQ multiplex PCR; TCRdb keeps only in-frame clonotypes and omits some of them. The repertoire consists of fewer than 550,000 clones, with about 79% occurring once and the leading ten covering around 13%. Sequencing input: PBMCs. These receptors were collected from a woman aged 40 to 50 in good health. Some clones in this sample may be carry-over from other donors' samples.

The rearrangement uses TRBV29-1 and TRBJ2-7; 8 bases map to TRBD2. Trimming cost V 7 bases and J 5 bases; bases outside gene matches: 10. This CDR3 has 13 amino acids. From germline, CDR1 is SQVTM and CDR2 ANQGSEA. CDR3 sequence reads: CSAFGRVKNEQYF. Written as DNA, the CDR3 is TGCAGCGCCTTCGGGAGGGTGAAGAACGAGCAGTACTTC.

This clone has at least ten counts. The chain couples TRBV6-4 to TRBJ2-3, with D perhaps TRBD1 or TRBD2 (5 bases each). Germline CDR1 MRHNA, CDR2 SNTAGT. The CDR3 spans 14 residues. V lost 6 bases, J lost 6 bases, and 16 bases lay in between. The CDR3 region has the DNA TGTGCCAGCAGCCGGGACGAGGGGTCGGATACGCAGTATTTT. Protein product: CASSRDEGSDTQYF.